The present T cell receptor beta chain was sequenced within a study of blood T cell repertoires in COVID-19. Study overall: There were acute and convalescent COVID-19 samples, and they came from the United States, Italy and Spain. Nucleic acid was either cDNA or gDNA, and it came from T cells, B-cell-depleted T cells, or PBMCs.

How the authors handled the data: Reference gene primer amplification gave estimated nucleated cell counts. Clones were sequenced by immunoSEQ multiplex PCR, and TCRdb holds only the in-frame ones, with some missing. V and J calls and clone size come straight from that table; D and trimming were deduced from the DNA. Of 18,000 or so clones detected, about 88% appear once; the ten largest clones hold around 8.9%. The V and J ends lost 3 bases and 1 base respectively, with 19 bases between them. Germline V gene sequence: CDR1 LGHDT, CDR2 YNNKEL (reference sequence). CDR3 length: 18 amino acids. Material for sequencing was peripheral blood. The sequence was collected from a middle-aged man with active COVID-19. V usage is TRBV3-1 (or the pseudogene TRBV3-2) and J usage is TRBJ2-1; D might be TRBD2 (6 bases). The CDR3 bases are TGTGCCAGCAGCCACCTTACCGCCTCCGGGACTTCCTACAATGAGCAGTTCTTC. This translates into CASSHLTASGTSYNEQFF.